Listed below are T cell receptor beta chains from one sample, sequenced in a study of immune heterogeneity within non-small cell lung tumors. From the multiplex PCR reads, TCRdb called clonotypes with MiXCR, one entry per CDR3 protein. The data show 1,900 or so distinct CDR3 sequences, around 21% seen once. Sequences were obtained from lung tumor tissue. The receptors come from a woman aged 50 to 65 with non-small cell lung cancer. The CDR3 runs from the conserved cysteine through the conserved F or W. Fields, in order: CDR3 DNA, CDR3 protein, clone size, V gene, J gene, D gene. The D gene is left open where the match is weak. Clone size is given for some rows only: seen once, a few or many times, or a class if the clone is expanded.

TGTGCCAGCAGTTTTGTGAGAACCGGGGAGCTGTTTTTT	CASSFVRTGELFF	medium-sized	TRBV27	TRBJ2-2	.
TGTGCCAGCAGTACCGGGACAGGGGGTGAAAAACTGTTTTTT	CASSTGTGGEKLFF	medium-sized	TRBV2	TRBJ1-4	TRBD1
TGTGTCAGCAGCCCAACAGGGGGCAGTCAGCCCCAGCATTTT	CVSSPTGGSQPQHF	.	TRBV7-2	TRBJ1-5	TRBD1
TGTGCCAGCAGCTTCAATATAAGGTTCACCGGGGAGCTGTTTTTT	CASSFNIRFTGELFF	few	TRBV5-8	TRBJ2-2	.
TGTGCCAGCACCCGGCCCCGGGGCCAGGGGGAAATCTTAAGTGGCTACACCTTC	CASTRPRGQGEILSGYTF	large	TRBV12-3/TRBV12-4	TRBJ1-2	TRBD1
TGTGCCAGCAGCCGAGGATCGAACACTGAAGCTTTCTTT	CASSRGSNTEAFF	.	TRBV14	TRBJ1-1	.
TGTGCCAGCAGCTCAGCCCAGATAGGTCGGTTGAACACTGAAGCTTTCTTT	CASSSAQIGRLNTEAFF	few	TRBV7-9	TRBJ1-1	.
TGTGCCAGCAGTTCGACTAGCATGAATGAGCAGTTCTTC	CASSSTSMNEQFF	medium-sized	TRBV12-3/TRBV12-4	TRBJ2-1	TRBD2
TGTGCCACCAGTGATTTGTCAAATTACAATGAGCAGTTCTTC	CATSDLSNYNEQFF	medium-sized	TRBV24-1	TRBJ2-1	.
TGCAGCGCACTGGCAGGGGGCGATGAGCAGTTCTTC	CSALAGGDEQFF	few	TRBV29-1	TRBJ2-1	TRBD1
TGTGCCAGCAGCCTCACACAGGGGGCGGATCAGCCCCAGCATTTT	CASSLTQGADQPQHF	.	TRBV28	TRBJ1-5	TRBD1
TGTGCCAGTAGTCCCTTTGGTCCTAGCACAGATACGCAGTATTTT	CASSPFGPSTDTQYF	medium-sized	TRBV19	TRBJ2-3	.
TGTGCCAGCAGCCAAGGTAGTTGGATAAGGAGCTCCTACGAGCAGTACTTC	CASSQGSWIRSSYEQYF	.	TRBV3-1	TRBJ2-7	.
TGTGCCACCAGCAGAGATAATGGGGGGCGCAATGAGCAGTTCTTC	CATSRDNGGRNEQFF	.	TRBV15	TRBJ2-1	.
TGTGCCAGCAGCCAGGGGGGCTATAATTCACCCCTCCACTTT	CASSQGGYNSPLHF	few	TRBV7-9	TRBJ1-6	TRBD1
TGTGCCAGCAGCTTAGCCCGGCTGGGTGGCACTGAAGCTTTCTTT	CASSLARLGGTEAFF	few	TRBV11-2	TRBJ1-1	.
TGTGCCAGCAGGCGGGGACAGGCAACTAATGAAAAACTGTTTTTT	CASRRGQATNEKLFF	few	TRBV27	TRBJ1-4	TRBD1
TGTGCCAGCAGCTTAGTTAGGGGGACCACAGATACGCAGTATTTT	CASSLVRGTTDTQYF	medium-sized	TRBV7-8	TRBJ2-3	.
TGTGCCAGCAGGACACCAGCCGGCTCTGGAAACACCATATATTTT	CASRTPAGSGNTIYF	large	TRBV6-1	TRBJ1-3	.
TGTGCCAGCAGTTTATTCTACGGACAGTTCCCGAACGACTATGGCTACACCTTC	CASSLFYGQFPNDYGYTF	.	TRBV27	TRBJ1-2	.
TGTGCCAGCAGTGGTCGCTCTGGAAACACCATATATTTT	CASSGRSGNTIYF	large	TRBV6-1	TRBJ1-3	.
TGCAGTGCTAGAGGGGTAGAGCGGGAGTACGAGCAGTACTTC	CSARGVEREYEQYF	.	TRBV20-1	TRBJ2-7	TRBD2
TGTGCCAGCAGCTTAGGCCAACAGGGGATCTCACCCCTCCACTTT	CASSLGQQGISPLHF	large	TRBV11-2	TRBJ1-6	TRBD1
TGCAGTGCTAGAGATTCAAGGGGTGGAAACACCATATATTTT	CSARDSRGGNTIYF	medium-sized	TRBV20-1	TRBJ1-3	.
TGTGCCAGCCATAGAGGGGGGACCGGGGAGCTGTTTTTT	CASHRGGTGELFF	.	TRBV5-4	TRBJ2-2	.
TGCAGTGCTAGACAGGGGGGGACATTCTGGAATGAGCAGTTCTTC	CSARQGGTFWNEQFF	medium-sized	TRBV20-1	TRBJ2-1	.
TGTGCCAGCAGCCATGGAGGGGGCGGTCGGGGAAACACCATATATTTT	CASSHGGGGRGNTIYF	medium-sized	TRBV7-2	TRBJ1-3	TRBD1
TGTGCCAGCAGTGGGAGACTAGCGGGGATACAAGAGACCCAGTACTTC	CASSGRLAGIQETQYF	.	TRBV12-3/TRBV12-4	TRBJ2-5	TRBD2
TGTGCCAGCAGTTTAAAGGGGCGGGGTGAAAAACTGTTTTTT	CASSLKGRGEKLFF	.	TRBV12-3/TRBV12-4	TRBJ1-4	.
TGCAGTGCTAGGGGGACTATCAATAGCAATCAGCCCCAGCATTTT	CSARGTINSNQPQHF	.	TRBV20-1	TRBJ1-5	.
TGTGCCAGCAGCCGGAGACAGAGCCAAGAGACCCAGTACTTC	CASSRRQSQETQYF	.	TRBV14	TRBJ2-5	.
TGCGCCAGCAGCCAGGCGGGACAGTCCAATTCACCCCTCCACTTT	CASSQAGQSNSPLHF	medium-sized	TRBV4-3	TRBJ1-6	TRBD1
TGCGCCAGCAGCCAAGATACGGTTTTTGGCACCGGGGAGCTGTTTTTT	CASSQDTVFGTGELFF	.	TRBV4-3	TRBJ2-2	.
TGTGCCAGCAGCCCCTACGGGGGGACTAATGAAAAACTGTTTTTT	CASSPYGGTNEKLFF	.	TRBV7-9	TRBJ1-4	.
TGTGCCAGCCTCATTCATGTCCGTGACAGGGATCGGGAGGGCAATCAGCCCCAGCATTTT	CASLIHVRDRDREGNQPQHF	medium-sized	TRBV11-3	TRBJ1-5	TRBD1
TGTGCCAGCAGTTTAGAGACTGTCTATGGCTACACCTTC	CASSLETVYGYTF	medium-sized	TRBV12-3/TRBV12-4	TRBJ1-2	.
TGTGCCAGCAGGGGTGGCCAGTTCTATAATTCACCCCTCCACTTT	CASRGGQFYNSPLHF	.	TRBV28	TRBJ1-6	.
TGTGCCACCCTGGCGGGGGGCACAGATACGCAGTATTTT	CATLAGGTDTQYF	medium-sized	TRBV28	TRBJ2-3	TRBD2